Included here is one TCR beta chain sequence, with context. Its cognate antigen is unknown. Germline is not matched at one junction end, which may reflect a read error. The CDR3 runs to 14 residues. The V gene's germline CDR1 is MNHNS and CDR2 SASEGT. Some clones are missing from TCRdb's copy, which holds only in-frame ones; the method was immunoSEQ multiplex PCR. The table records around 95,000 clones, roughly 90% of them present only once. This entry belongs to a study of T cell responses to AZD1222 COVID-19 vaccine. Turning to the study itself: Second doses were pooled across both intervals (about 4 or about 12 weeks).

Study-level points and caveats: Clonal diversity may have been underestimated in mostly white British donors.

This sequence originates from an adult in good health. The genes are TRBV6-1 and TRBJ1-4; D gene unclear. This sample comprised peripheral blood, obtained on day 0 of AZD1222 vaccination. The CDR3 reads CASSEAINPGQLAF. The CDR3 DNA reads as TGTGCCAGCAGTGAAGCAATAAATCCGGGTCAGCTCGCTTTT.